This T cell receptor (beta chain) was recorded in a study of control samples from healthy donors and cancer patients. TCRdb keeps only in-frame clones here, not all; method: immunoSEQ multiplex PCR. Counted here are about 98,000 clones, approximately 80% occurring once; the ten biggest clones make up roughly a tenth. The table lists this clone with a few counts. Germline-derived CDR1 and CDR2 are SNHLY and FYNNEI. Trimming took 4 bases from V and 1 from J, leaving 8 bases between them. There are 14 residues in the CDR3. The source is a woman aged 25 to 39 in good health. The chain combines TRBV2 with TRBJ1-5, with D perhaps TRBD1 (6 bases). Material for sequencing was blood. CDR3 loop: CASSAGASNQPQHF. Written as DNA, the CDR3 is TGTGCCAGCAGTGCAGGGGCGAGCAATCAGCCCCAGCATTTT.